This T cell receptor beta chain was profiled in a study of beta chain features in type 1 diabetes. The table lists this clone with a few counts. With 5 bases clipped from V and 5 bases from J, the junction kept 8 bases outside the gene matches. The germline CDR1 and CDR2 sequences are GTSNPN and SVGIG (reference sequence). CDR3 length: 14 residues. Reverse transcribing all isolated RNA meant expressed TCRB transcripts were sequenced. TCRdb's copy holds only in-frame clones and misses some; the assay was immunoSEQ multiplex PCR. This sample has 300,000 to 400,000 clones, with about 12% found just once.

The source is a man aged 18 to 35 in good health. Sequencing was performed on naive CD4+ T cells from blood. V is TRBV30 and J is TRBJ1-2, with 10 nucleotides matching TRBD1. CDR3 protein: CAWGRDRGVYGYTF. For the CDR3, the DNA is TGTGCCTGGGGCCGGGACAGGGGTGTGTATGGCTACACCTTC.